This TCR beta chain comes out of a study of shared clonotypes between healthy human individuals. Study results and caveats: Estimated richness values were generally larger in naive subsets than in memory subsets.

Between the trimmed V and J ends, which lost 4 bases and 6 bases, there was a span of 16 bases. The germline V gene encodes CDR1 SGHRS and CDR2 YFSETQ. The CDR3 has 15 amino acids. Sequenced by immunoSEQ multiplex PCR; TCRdb stores in-frame clones only, minus some. The data contain some 2,100,000 clones, around 95% of them seen just once; the ten biggest clones take up 0.1% to 0.15%. About this clone: Its antigen is unknown.

V usage is TRBV5-1 and J usage is TRBJ1-4; D is unclear. The sample comprised naive CD4+ T cells sorted from blood. Subset of the sample: CD45RA+ positively selected. The receptor was isolated from a man younger than 30 in good health. The CDR3 here is CASSADPGAYEKLFF. The DNA of the CDR3 is TGCGCCAGCAGCGCCGACCCCGGCGCGTATGAAAAACTGTTTTTT.